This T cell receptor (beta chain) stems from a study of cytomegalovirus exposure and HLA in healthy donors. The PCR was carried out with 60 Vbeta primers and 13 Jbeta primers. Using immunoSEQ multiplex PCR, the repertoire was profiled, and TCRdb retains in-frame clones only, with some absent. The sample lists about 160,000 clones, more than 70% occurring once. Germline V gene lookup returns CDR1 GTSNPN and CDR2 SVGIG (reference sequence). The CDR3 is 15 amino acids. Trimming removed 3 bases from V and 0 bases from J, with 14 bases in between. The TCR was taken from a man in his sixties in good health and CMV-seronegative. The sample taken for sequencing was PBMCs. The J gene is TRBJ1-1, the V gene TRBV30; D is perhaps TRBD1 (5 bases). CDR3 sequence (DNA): TGTGCCTGGAGAGCTGGGGGGACCTTGAACACTGAAGCTTTCTTT. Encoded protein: CAWRAGGTLNTEAFF.